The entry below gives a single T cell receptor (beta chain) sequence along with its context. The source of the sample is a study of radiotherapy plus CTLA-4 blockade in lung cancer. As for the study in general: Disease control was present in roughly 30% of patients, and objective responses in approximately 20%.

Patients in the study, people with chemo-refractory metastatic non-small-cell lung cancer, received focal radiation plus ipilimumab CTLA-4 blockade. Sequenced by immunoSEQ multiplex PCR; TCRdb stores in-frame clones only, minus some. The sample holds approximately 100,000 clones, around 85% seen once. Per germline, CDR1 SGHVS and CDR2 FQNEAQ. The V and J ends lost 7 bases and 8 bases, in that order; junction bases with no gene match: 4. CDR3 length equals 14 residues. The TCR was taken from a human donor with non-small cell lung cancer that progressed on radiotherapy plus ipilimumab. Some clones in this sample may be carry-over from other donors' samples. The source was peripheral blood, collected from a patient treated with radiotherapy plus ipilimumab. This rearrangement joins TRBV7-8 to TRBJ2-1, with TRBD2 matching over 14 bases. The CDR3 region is CASKTSGGVDEQFF. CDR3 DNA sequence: TGTGCCAGCAAGACTAGCGGGGGGGTGGATGAGCAGTTCTTC.